This T cell receptor beta chain came from a study of early T cells in non-severe SARS-CoV-2 infection. TCRdb used MiXCR to reprocess the 5' RACE reads, holding one entry per CDR3 protein. The sample holds just under 85,000 distinct CDR3 sequences, more than 9% seen once. This clonotype was counted a few times. This CDR3 has 15 amino acids. J was trimmed by 2 bases and V by 4 bases; bases with no gene match: 8. Germline-derived CDR1 and CDR2 are SGDLS and YYNGEE. The sequences come from whole blood, collected at baseline. The V and J genes are TRBV9 and TRBJ2-5; 7 bases align to TRBD2. This receptor was obtained from an adult who was a healthcare worker with PCR-confirmed SARS-CoV-2 infection or an uninfected control (not recorded which). CDR3 DNA sequence: TGTGCCAGCAGCCTCCGGCCTAGCGGACAAGAGACCCAGTACTTC. This codes for CASSLRPSGQETQYF.